This T cell receptor beta chain is from a study of T-cell reconstitution after alpha-beta-depleted transplantation in children. The authors prepared the TCRbeta library with unique molecular identifiers. TCRdb re-derived calls from the PCR reads in MiXCR, one entry per CDR3 protein. The sample includes fewer than 550,000 distinct CDR3 sequences, 8% to 11% of them seen just once. V dropped 1 base and J dropped 4 bases, with 11 bases sitting between them. Germline CDR1 and CDR2: KGHSH and LQKENI. This CDR3 is 14 amino acids long. Sequencing used PBMCs, obtained before TCRalphabeta/CD19-depleted stem cell transplant. This chain connects TRBV18 to TRBJ2-7; D unresolved. This TCR derives from a child younger than 10 with inherited bone marrow failure, due to receive a stem cell transplant. Here the CDR3 DNA reads TGTGCCAGCTCACCACAGTATGTGGGATACGAGCAGTACTTC. Protein product: CASSPQYVGYEQYF.